The clone carrying this TCR beta chain was counted once. This sample was included in a study of long-term antiretroviral therapy in people with HIV. Germline CDR1 GTSNPN, CDR2 SVGIG (reference sequence). The V gene end was trimmed by 2 bases and the J gene end by 5 bases; junction bases not matched to a gene: 4. CDR3 length: 13 residues. Run at survey level, the immunoSEQ assay was version v3.0. Sequencing was performed with immunoSEQ multiplex PCR; in TCRdb, only in-frame clones are kept and a portion is missing. The sample carries approximately 11,000 clones, around 88% recorded once. This receptor was identified in a woman aged 40-49 years with HIV. The sequencing here drew on unsorted PBMCs, taken 0.2 years before starting antiretroviral therapy. V usage is TRBV30 and J usage is TRBJ1-1, with TRBD1 identical over 8 bases. CDR3: CAWSKQGGTEAFF. The CDR3 nucleotides are TGTGCCTGGAGTAAACAGGGGGGGACTGAAGCTTTCTTT.